This entry concerns a single TCR beta chain. Libraries were prepared by immunoSEQ multiplex PCR; TCRdb keeps only in-frame clonotypes and omits some of them. The sample holds 950,000 to 1,300,000 clones, around 76% seen once. This sample was taken from a study of shared clonotypes between healthy human individuals. J was trimmed by 4 bases and V by 3 bases; bases with no gene match: 14. The CDR3 is 16 amino acids. CDR1 GTSNPN and CDR2 SVGIG come from the germline V gene (reference sequence). The sequencing input was memory CD4+ T cells sorted from blood. Subset indicated: CD45RA-negative fraction. This clonotype was sampled from a man in his late teens or twenties in good health. The V gene is TRBV30, the J gene TRBJ1-2; 7 bases are a match to TRBD1. The CDR3 sequence: CAWRAHRQGWGYGYTF. DNA for the CDR3: TGTGCCTGGAGAGCCCACAGACAGGGATGGGGCTATGGCTACACCTTC.